The rows below give T cell receptor beta chains drawn from one sample of a study of radiotherapy plus CTLA-4 blockade in lung cancer. Sequencing was performed with immunoSEQ multiplex PCR; in TCRdb, only in-frame clones are kept and a portion is missing. The sample has roughly 73,000 clones, 87% seen once. The sequenced sample was peripheral blood, obtained from a patient treated with radiotherapy plus ipilimumab. The receptor source for this set is a human donor with non-small cell lung cancer that progressed on radiotherapy plus ipilimumab. Both conserved end residues are part of each CDR3. D genes are given only for firm matches. Expanded clones are given a class, and other clones once, few, many or no size at all.

V gene	J gene	D gene	clone size	CDR3 protein	CDR3 DNA
TRBV9	TRBJ2-3	NA	NA	CASSVWSGGGNTDTQYF	TGTGCCAGCAGCGTATGGAGCGGCGGAGGAAATACAGATACGCAGTATTTT
TRBV19	TRBJ2-1	NA	NA	CASSISPANEQFF	TGTGCCAGTAGTATTTCCCCGGCAAATGAGCAGTTCTTC
TRBV10-3	TRBJ2-3	NA	NA	CAIRTTSTDTQYF	TGTGCCATCAGGACAACTAGCACAGATACGCAGTATTTT
TRBV19	TRBJ1-5	NA	once	CASSPGTFTNQPQHF	TGTGCCAGTAGTCCCGGGACATTTACCAATCAGCCCCAGCATTTT
TRBV7-8	TRBJ2-3	NA	NA	CASSLLGPDTQYF	TGTGCCAGCAGCTTATTGGGCCCAGATACGCAGTATTTT
TRBV11-2	TRBJ1-5	TRBD1	NA	CASSLTGDSNQPQHF	TGTGCCAGCAGCTTGACAGGGGATAGTAATCAGCCCCAGCATTTT
TRBV4-2	TRBJ2-6	TRBD2	few	CASSQSPSALPPGLAGAGANVLTF	TGTGCCAGCAGCCAATCTCCTTCTGCGCTCCCCCCGGGACTAGCGGGAGCTGGGGCCAACGTCCTGACTTTC
TRBV28	TRBJ2-1	NA	NA	CASGYEQFF	TGTGCCAGCGGCTATGAGCAGTTCTTC
TRBV4-1	TRBJ1-2	TRBD1	once	CASSQEGQAVYGYTF	TGCGCCAGCAGCCAAGAGGGACAGGCCGTATATGGCTACACCTTC
TRBV19	TRBJ2-5	NA	NA	CASSISPGKQETQYF	TGTGCCAGTAGTATTAGCCCGGGGAAACAAGAGACCCAGTACTTC
TRBV28	TRBJ2-2	TRBD1	NA	CASSPGGAGTGELFF	TGTGCCAGCAGTCCAGGGGGCGCCGGCACCGGGGAGCTGTTTTTT
TRBV28	TRBJ1-2	NA	few	CASSPLGGGANYGYTF	TGTGCCAGCAGCCCCTTAGGAGGGGGGGCTAACTATGGCTACACCTTC
TRBV9	TRBJ1-1	NA	NA	CASSVGSRITEAFF	TGTGCCAGCAGCGTGGGCAGCCGGATCACTGAAGCTTTCTTT
TRBV5-1	TRBJ2-3	NA	NA	CASSLGTRGPPTDTQYF	TGCGCCAGCAGCTTGGGAACAAGGGGCCCTCCCACAGATACGCAGTATTTT
TRBV5-4	TRBJ1-2	NA	NA	CASSPADSNYGYTF	TGTGCCAGCAGCCCTGCGGACAGTAACTATGGCTACACCTTC
TRBV30	TRBJ2-2	TRBD2	NA	CAWYTKSRDRVLRLAGDPGELFF	TGTGCCTGGTATACTAAGTCCCGGGACAGGGTCCTTAGACTAGCGGGAGATCCCGGGGAGCTGTTTTTT
TRBV5-1	TRBJ1-2	TRBD1	NA	CASSLVTGGNYGYTF	TGCGCCAGCAGCTTGGTTACAGGGGGGAACTATGGCTACACCTTC
TRBV5-6	TRBJ1-2	NA	NA	CASSLRNHYGYTF	TGTGCCAGCAGTCTCAGAAACCACTATGGCTACACCTTC
TRBV9	TRBJ1-4	NA	NA	CASSTGQANEKLFF	TGTGCCAGCAGCACGGGGCAGGCTAATGAAAAACTGTTTTTT
TRBV30	TRBJ1-2	TRBD1	NA	CAWSHRTGVYGYTF	TGTGCCTGGAGCCACCGGACAGGGGTCTATGGCTACACCTTC
TRBV28	TRBJ1-5	NA	few	CASSWVRVLSNQPQHF	TGTGCCAGCAGTTGGGTCCGGGTTTTGAGCAATCAGCCCCAGCATTTT
TRBV30	TRBJ2-1	NA	NA	CAWSFGRGSNEQFF	TGTGCCTGGAGTTTCGGGAGAGGGTCCAATGAGCAGTTCTTC
TRBV19	TRBJ1-2	TRBD1	NA	CASWPGQGTNYGYTF	TGTGCCTCCTGGCCGGGACAGGGGACTAACTATGGCTACACCTTC
TRBV6-5	TRBJ2-7	NA	NA	CASRQNRDEQYF	TGTGCCAGCAGACAAAACAGGGACGAGCAGTACTTC
TRBV7-9	TRBJ2-2	TRBD1	NA	CASRRQGDTGELFF	TGTGCCAGCAGGAGACAGGGGGACACCGGGGAGCTGTTTTTT
TRBV7-2	TRBJ2-6	TRBD2	NA	CASSAGLAGVGGANVLTF	TGTGCCAGCAGCGCCGGACTAGCGGGAGTGGGTGGGGCCAACGTCCTGACTTTC
TRBV6-6	TRBJ2-2	NA	NA	CASSYVEDTGELFF	TGTGCCAGCAGTTACGTGGAAGACACCGGGGAGCTGTTTTTT
TRBV2	TRBJ2-1	TRBD2	NA	CASSDWTSNEQFF	TGTGCCAGCAGTGATTGGACTAGCAATGAGCAGTTCTTC
TRBV29-1	TRBJ2-7	NA	NA	CSVTDASYEQYF	TGCAGCGTGACCGACGCTTCTTACGAGCAGTACTTC
TRBV19	TRBJ2-2	NA	NA	CASNVGGGNTGELFF	TGTGCCAGTAACGTTGGAGGGGGAAACACCGGGGAGCTGTTTTTT
TRBV9	TRBJ2-5	NA	NA	CASSPGQPSQETQYF	TGTGCCAGCAGCCCAGGACAGCCCTCCCAAGAGACCCAGTACTTC
TRBV28	TRBJ1-1	NA	NA	CASSLVVQNTEAFF	TGTGCCAGCAGTTTAGTAGTTCAGAACACTGAAGCTTTCTTT
TRBV5-1	TRBJ2-7	NA	NA	CASSQRTHPLGEQYF	TGCGCCAGCAGCCAAAGGACTCACCCACTCGGCGAGCAGTACTTC
TRBV10-3	TRBJ2-1	NA	NA	CAISSDSDPYNEQFF	TGTGCCATCAGTTCAGACAGTGACCCTTACAATGAGCAGTTCTTC
TRBV19	TRBJ1-5	NA	NA	CASSSPPDRPYQPQHF	TGTGCCAGTAGTAGCCCCCCGGACAGACCCTATCAGCCCCAGCATTTT
TRBV6-1	TRBJ1-2	NA	NA	CASIKQGDYGYTF	TGTGCCAGCATTAAACAGGGAGACTATGGCTACACCTTC
TRBV9	TRBJ2-5	TRBD2	NA	CASSASTSGRGGETQYF	TGTGCCAGCAGCGCATCAACTAGCGGGAGGGGGGGAGAGACCCAGTACTTC
TRBV18	TRBJ2-7	NA	NA	CASSLPRGTYEQYF	TGTGCCAGCTCCCTTCCCAGGGGAACCTACGAGCAGTACTTC
TRBV7-9	TRBJ1-4	TRBD1	NA	CASSHRQGPMNEKLFF	TGTGCCAGCAGCCACCGACAGGGGCCTATGAATGAAAAACTGTTTTTT
TRBV7-7	TRBJ2-3	TRBD2	NA	CASSLIAGGADTQYF	TGTGCTAGCAGCTTAATAGCGGGAGGTGCAGATACGCAGTATTTT
TRBV27	TRBJ2-4	NA	NA	CASSPSWSPGMDIQYF	TGTGCCAGCAGTCCTTCCTGGTCCCCCGGTATGGACATTCAGTACTTC
TRBV7-7	TRBJ1-1	NA	NA	CASSHDENTEAFF	TGTGCTAGCAGCCACGATGAAAACACTGAAGCTTTCTTT
TRBV7-3	TRBJ2-1	TRBD1	NA	CASSSRDRGGANEQFF	TGTGCCAGCAGTTCTCGCGACAGGGGCGGGGCGAATGAGCAGTTCTTC
TRBV27	TRBJ2-2	NA	NA	CASSLSWRAGELFF	TGTGCCAGCAGTTTATCGTGGAGGGCCGGAGAGCTGTTTTTT
TRBV7-3	TRBJ1-5	NA	NA	CASSLAQGKDYSNQPQHF	TGTGCCAGCAGCTTAGCTCAGGGCAAAGATTATAGCAATCAGCCCCAGCATTTT
TRBV6-5	TRBJ1-4	TRBD1	once	CASSRSRDSEKLFF	TGTGCCAGCAGTCGGTCCCGGGACAGTGAAAAACTGTTTTTT
TRBV10-3	TRBJ1-5	NA	NA	CAISESDNLRNQPQHF	TGTGCCATCAGTGAGTCAGATAACCTCCGAAATCAGCCCCAGCATTTT
TRBV6-6	TRBJ1-3	TRBD1	NA	CASIADRVGNTIYF	TGTGCCAGCATCGCGGACAGGGTTGGAAACACCATATATTTT